One sample yielded the 5 T cell receptor beta chains listed below, sequenced in a study of shared clonotypes between healthy human individuals. CD45RO-negative, CCR7-positively selected cells formed the naive CD8 fraction, excluding terminally differentiated effector memory CD45RA+ cells. Here immunoSEQ multiplex PCR was the method, and the copy in TCRdb shows in-frame clones only, minus some. The table shows more than 2 million clones, with 85% to 95% occurring only once. The sequencing sample was made of naive CD8+ T cells from PBMCs. All receptors derive from a man between 18 and 35 years old in good health. Some clones in this sample may be carry-over from other donors' samples.

This chain joins TRBV2 and TRBJ2-7; TRBD1 is a possible D gene (5 bases). In germline, CDR1 is SNHLY, CDR2 FYNNEI. This CDR3 contains 13 residues. V lost 5 bases to trimming and J lost 0 bases, with 8 bases between them. CDR3 sequence (DNA): TGTGCCAGCAGTCCAGGGCCCTCCTACGAGCAGTACTTC. It encodes CASSPGPSYEQYF.

This chain links TRBV7-6 with TRBJ2-7; 7 nucleotides match TRBD2. Germline assignment: CDR1 SGHVS and CDR2 FNYEAQ. There are 16 residues in the CDR3. With V trimmed by 5 bases and J by 3 bases, 13 bases remained unmatched. The CDR3 is CASSPVKRGRIYEQYF. As DNA, the CDR3 is TGTGCCAGCAGCCCGGTAAAGCGGGGAAGGATCTACGAGCAGTACTTC.

The chain combines TRBV7-8 with TRBJ2-1; 15 bases match TRBD2. Germline V gene sequence: CDR1 SGHVS, CDR2 FQNEAQ. Germline trimming cut 5 bases from V and 2 bases from J; bases unmatched to any gene: 7. The CDR3 runs 18 residues. The CDR3 DNA follows: TGTGCCAGCAGCGTGGGACTAGCGGGAGGTTCGGCCTACAATGAGCAGTTCTTC. It yields the protein CASSVGLAGGSAYNEQFF.

Note on this clone: The same CDR3 is also encoded by other DNA sequences in this sample. The chain joins TRBV6-5 to TRBJ2-1, with D maybe TRBD2 (6 bases). CDR1 MNHEY and CDR2 SVGAGI come from the germline V gene. This CDR3 comprises 15 residues. Trimming shortened V by 4 bases and J by 0 bases, and 10 bases separated the two germline ends. The CDR3 reads CASSSGRVSYNEQFF. CDR3 nucleotides: TGTGCCAGCAGTTCCGGGAGAGTCTCCTACAATGAGCAGTTCTTC.

This chain uses TRBV15 with TRBJ2-7, with TRBD1 identical over 8 bases. Germline-derived CDR1 and CDR2 are LNHNV and YYDKDF (reference sequence). V shed 0 bases, J shed 5 bases, and the junction held 6 bases outside the gene matches. The CDR3 covers 15 residues. The CDR3 sequence is CATSRDRGLMNEQYF. The CDR3 nucleotides read TGTGCCACCAGCAGAGACAGGGGGCTCATGAACGAGCAGTACTTC.